This TCR beta chain was documented in a study of response to subunit inactivated influenza vaccine. General study results and limits: The study's authors posited that every seasonal influenza vaccination enlists few new T cells.

TCRdb processed the RT-PCR reads anew with MiXCR; each CDR3 protein has one entry. The sample has more than 700,000 distinct CDR3 sequences; roughly 20% are singletons. Notes on this clonotype: Its antigen is unidentified.

With 1 base clipped from V and 4 bases from J, the junction kept 4 bases outside the gene matches. The CDR3 is 14 residues long. Germline V lookup: CDR1 DFQATT, CDR2 SNEGSKA (reference sequence). The receptor's source is a man between 45 and 60 years old who received an inactivated influenza vaccine. V is TRBV20-1 and J is TRBJ1-1, with TRBD1 matching 9 bases. The sequencing used PBMCs from blood, collected less than 6 days after vaccination. The CDR3 region has the DNA TGCAGTGCTAGAGGGACAGGGGTGTTCACTGAAGCTTTCTTT. Translation: CSARGTGVFTEAFF.